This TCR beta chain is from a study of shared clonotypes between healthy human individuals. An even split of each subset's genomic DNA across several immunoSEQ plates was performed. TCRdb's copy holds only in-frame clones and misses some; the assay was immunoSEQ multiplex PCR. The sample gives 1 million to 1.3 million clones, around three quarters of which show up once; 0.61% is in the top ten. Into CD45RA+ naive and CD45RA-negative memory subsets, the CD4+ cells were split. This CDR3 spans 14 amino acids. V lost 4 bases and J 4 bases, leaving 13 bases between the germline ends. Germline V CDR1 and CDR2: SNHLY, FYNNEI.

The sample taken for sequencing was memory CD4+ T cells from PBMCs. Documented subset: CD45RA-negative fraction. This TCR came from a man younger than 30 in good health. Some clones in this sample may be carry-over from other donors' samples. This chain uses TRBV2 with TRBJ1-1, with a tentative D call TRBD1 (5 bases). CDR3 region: CASSGPGGSTEAFF. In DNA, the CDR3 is TGTGCCAGCAGTGGGCCGGGGGGGAGCACTGAAGCTTTCTTT.